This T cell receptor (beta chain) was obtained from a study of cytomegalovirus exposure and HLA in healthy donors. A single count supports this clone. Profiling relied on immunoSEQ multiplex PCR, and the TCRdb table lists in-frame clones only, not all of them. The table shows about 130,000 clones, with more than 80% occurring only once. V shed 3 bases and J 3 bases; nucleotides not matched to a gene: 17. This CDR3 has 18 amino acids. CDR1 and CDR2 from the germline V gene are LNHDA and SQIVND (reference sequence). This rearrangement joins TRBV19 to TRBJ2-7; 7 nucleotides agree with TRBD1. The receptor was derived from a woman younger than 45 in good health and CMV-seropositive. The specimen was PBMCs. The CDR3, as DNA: TGTGCCAGTAGTATCGCGCCTCCTGGGACAGCGACCAACTACGAGCAGTACTTC. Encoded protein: CASSIAPPGTATNYEQYF.